These 8 T cell receptor beta chains share one sample of origin, sequenced in a study of T cells in localized non-small cell lung cancer. The method was immunoSEQ multiplex PCR; TCRdb's version includes in-frame clones alone and lacks a portion of them. The sample includes roughly 64,000 clones, 80% to 90% seen only once; the top ten take under 5%. The sequenced sample was PBMCs, obtained before any cancer treatment. The receptors were gathered from a man aged 40 to 69 with stage II lung adenocarcinoma.

Notes on this clone: Other DNA sequences in this sample translate to the same CDR3. V and J are TRBV7-8 and TRBJ2-3, with D hard to call. This CDR3 has 11 amino acids. Trimming removed 4 bases at V and 6 bases at J, with 5 bases between. Germline assignment: CDR1 SGHVS and CDR2 FQNEAQ. CDR3 loop: CASSSRDTQYF. The CDR3 nucleotides read TGTGCCAGCAGCTCTCGGGATACGCAGTATTTT. Based on the CDR3 plus reference TRBV7-8 and TRBJ2-3, the full variable domain is GAGVSQSPRYKVAKRGQDVALRCDPISGHVSLFWYQQALGQGPEFLTYFQNEAQLDKSGLPSDRFFAERPEGSVSTLKIQRTQQEDSAVYLCASSSRDTQYFGPGTRLTVL.

The chain carries TRBV2 and TRBJ2-4; D perhaps matches TRBD2 (6 bases). The CDR3 runs 12 residues. Germline V lookup: CDR1 SNHLY, CDR2 FYNNEI. Trimming cost V 4 bases and J 14 bases, with 15 bases left between them. The DNA of the CDR3 is TGTGCCAGCAGTGGGCGGGGCAGGGACGAGTACTTC. Amino acids: CASSGRGRDEYF.

The chain has TRBV28 and TRBJ1-2, with D perhaps matching TRBD1 (5 bases). CDR1 is MDHEN, CDR2 SYDVKM, per germline. V gave up 5 bases and J gave up 6 bases, with 10 bases separating them. There are 12 residues in the CDR3. Here the CDR3 DNA reads TGTGCCAGCAGTACAGGAGAACATGGCTACACCTTC. It is translated as CASSTGEHGYTF.

J is TRBJ2-7 and V is TRBV7-2; 9 positions agree with TRBD1. The CDR3 spans 16 residues. Losses at the gene ends were 0 bases for V and 3 bases for J; bases not matched to a gene: 6. CDR1 is SGHTA and CDR2 is FQGNSA in the germline V gene. The CDR3 here is CASSLAGQGNSYEQYF. In nucleotides, the CDR3 is TGTGCCAGCAGCTTAGCGGGACAGGGTAACAGCTACGAGCAGTACTTC. Drawing the rest from reference TRBV7-2 and TRBJ2-7, the complete variable domain is GAGVSQSPSNKVTEKGKDVELRCDPISGHTALYWYRQSLGQGLEFLIYFQGNSAPDKSGLPSDRFSAERTGGSVSTLTIQRTQQEDSAVYLCASSLAGQGNSYEQYFGPGTRLTVT.

The rearrangement uses TRBV7-2 and TRBJ2-5, with a tentative D call TRBD2 (6 bases). This CDR3 contains 14 residues. Germline loops: CDR1 SGHTA, CDR2 FQGNSA. The V end lost 0 bases, the J end lost 4 bases, and 9 bases lay between the germline ends. CDR3 sequence reads: CASSLAGGGETQYF. The CDR3 coding sequence is TGTGCCAGCAGCTTAGCCGGGGGAGGAGAGACCCAGTACTTC.

The chain employs TRBV5-8 and TRBJ2-1; maybe TRBD1 (5 bases). V shed 4 bases and J shed 9 bases, with 11 bases lying between them. The CDR3 consists of 12 residues. In germline, CDR1 is SGHTS, CDR2 YDEGEE. CDR3 in DNA: TGTGCCAGCAGCCCCAGGGTCGTTGAGCAGTTCTTC. It translates to CASSPRVVEQFF.

The V call is TRBV7-8, the J call TRBJ2-7; 7 bases are a match to TRBD2. V dropped 6 bases and J dropped 0; count of bases not matched to a gene: 11. This CDR3 is 16 amino acids long. Germline V lookup: CDR1 SGHVS, CDR2 FQNEAQ. The CDR3 protein is CASSFYSGRSSYEQYF. The CDR3 DNA reads TGTGCCAGCAGTTTCTACTCCGGGAGGAGCTCCTACGAGCAGTACTTC.

The chain is built from TRBV28 and TRBJ2-2; D unclear. V was trimmed by 4 bases and J by 6 bases, leaving 3 bases between them. CDR3 size: 11 residues. Per germline, CDR1 MDHEN and CDR2 SYDVKM. The DNA of the CDR3 is TGTGCCAGCAGTTCCGCCGGGGAGCTGTTTTTT. Amino acids: CASSSAGELFF.